This TCR beta chain was identified in a study of CD8 T cells in Susac syndrome. Study at large: Sequenced Susac syndrome patients included roughly six with clinically active disease and 8 or 9 in remission.

The CDR3 consists of 14 residues. Germline V gene data show CDR1 as SGHDT and CDR2 as YYEEEE. V lost 4 bases and J lost 0, with 8 bases in between. Reverse transcription of about 0.45 to 1 ug RNA used random hexamers. TCRdb reanalysed the immunoSEQ multiplex PCR reads using MiXCR and keeps one entry per CDR3 protein. This table has about 190,000 distinct CDR3 sequences, 85% to 95% appearing once. The chain combines TRBV5-6 with TRBJ1-5; D possibly corresponds to TRBD1 (5 bases). This sequence originates from a human donor with Susac syndrome. The sequenced sample was CD8+ T cells from PBMCs. CDR3 region: CASSGTDSNQPQHF. CDR3 nucleotide sequence: TGTGCCAGCAGCGGGACCGATAGCAATCAGCCCCAGCATTTT.